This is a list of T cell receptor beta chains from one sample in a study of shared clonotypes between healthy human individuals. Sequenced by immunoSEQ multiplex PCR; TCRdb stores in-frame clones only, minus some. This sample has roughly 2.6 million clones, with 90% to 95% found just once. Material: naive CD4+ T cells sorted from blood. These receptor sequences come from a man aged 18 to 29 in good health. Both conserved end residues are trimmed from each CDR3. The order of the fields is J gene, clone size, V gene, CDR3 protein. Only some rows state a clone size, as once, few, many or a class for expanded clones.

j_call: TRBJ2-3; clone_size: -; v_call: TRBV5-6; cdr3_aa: ASSPGIPDTQY
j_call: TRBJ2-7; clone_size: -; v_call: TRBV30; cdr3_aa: AWKKEGVTYYEQY
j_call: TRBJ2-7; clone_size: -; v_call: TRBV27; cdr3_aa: ASRPLAGAYEQY
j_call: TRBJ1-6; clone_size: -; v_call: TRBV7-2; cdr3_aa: ASSRTGTGSSYNSPLH
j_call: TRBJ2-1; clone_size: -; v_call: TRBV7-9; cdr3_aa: ASSSDGGRGWKEQF
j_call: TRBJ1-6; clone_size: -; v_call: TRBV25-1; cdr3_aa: ASSGPGRVESPLH
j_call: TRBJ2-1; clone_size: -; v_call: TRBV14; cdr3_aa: ASSQGQEPGSYNEQF
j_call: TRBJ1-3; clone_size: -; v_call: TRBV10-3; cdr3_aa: AISERAGNTIY
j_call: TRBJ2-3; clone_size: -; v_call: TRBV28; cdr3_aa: ASRRTSGTLGN
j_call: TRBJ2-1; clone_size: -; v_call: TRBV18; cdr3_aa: ASSPSGTVSYNEQF
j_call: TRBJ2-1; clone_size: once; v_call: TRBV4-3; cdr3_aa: ASSQGASGSFYEQF
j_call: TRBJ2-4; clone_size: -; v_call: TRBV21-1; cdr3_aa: ASSPAASGGTKNIQY
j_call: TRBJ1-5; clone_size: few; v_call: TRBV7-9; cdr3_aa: ASSGSPEDSPNQPQH
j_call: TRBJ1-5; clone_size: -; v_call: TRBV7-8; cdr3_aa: ASSERGFQPQH
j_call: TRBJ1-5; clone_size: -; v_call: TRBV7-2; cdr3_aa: ASSWTGGNQPQH
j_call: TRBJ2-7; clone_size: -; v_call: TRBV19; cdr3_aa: ASSIAGTGFEQY
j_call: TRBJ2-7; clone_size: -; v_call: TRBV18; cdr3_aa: ASSTGTGSYEQY
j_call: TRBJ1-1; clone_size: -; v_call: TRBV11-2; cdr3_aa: ASSQGQGWNTEAF
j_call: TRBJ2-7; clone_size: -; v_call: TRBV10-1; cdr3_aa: ASSYDRGPYEQY
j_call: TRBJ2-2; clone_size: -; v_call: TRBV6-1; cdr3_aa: ASSEINQGYGELF
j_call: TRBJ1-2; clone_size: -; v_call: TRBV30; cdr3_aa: ACSDFNYGYT
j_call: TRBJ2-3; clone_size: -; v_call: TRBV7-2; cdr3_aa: ASSLGGGRDTQY
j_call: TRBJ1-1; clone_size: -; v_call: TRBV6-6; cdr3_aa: ASSWTDNTEAF
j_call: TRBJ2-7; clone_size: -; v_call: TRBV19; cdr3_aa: ASSIARGGNYEQY
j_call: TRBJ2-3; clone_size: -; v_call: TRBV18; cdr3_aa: ASSPGGLNRPDTQY
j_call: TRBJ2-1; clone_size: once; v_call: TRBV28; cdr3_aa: ASIYSLGDNEQF
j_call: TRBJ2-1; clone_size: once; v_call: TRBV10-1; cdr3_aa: ASSETPNNEQF
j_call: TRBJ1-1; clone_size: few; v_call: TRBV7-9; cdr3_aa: ASSPPGVGPTEAF
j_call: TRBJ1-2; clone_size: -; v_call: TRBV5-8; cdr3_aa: ASVNREYYGYT
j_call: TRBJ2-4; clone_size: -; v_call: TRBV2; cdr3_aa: ASSESASSLY
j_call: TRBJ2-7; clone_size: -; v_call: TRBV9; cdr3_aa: ASSVNFRDRVSYEQY
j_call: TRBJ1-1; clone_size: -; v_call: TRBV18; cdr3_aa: ASSPIGGEAEAF
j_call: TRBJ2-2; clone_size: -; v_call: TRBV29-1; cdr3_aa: SVLGSGNTGELF
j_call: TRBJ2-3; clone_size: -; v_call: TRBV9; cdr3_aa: ASSVYMTNTDTQY
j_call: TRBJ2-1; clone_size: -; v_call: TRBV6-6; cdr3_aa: ASSFTGGRRNEQF
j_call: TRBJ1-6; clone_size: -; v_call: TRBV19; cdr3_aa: ASSLPTVNSPLH
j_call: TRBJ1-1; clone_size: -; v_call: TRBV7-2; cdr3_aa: ASSSAGGGTEAF